One and the same sample provided the 9 T cell receptor beta chains below, sequenced in a study of siplizumab effects on memory and regulatory T cells. Produced via immunoSEQ multiplex PCR; TCRdb's table is partial and in-frame only. The sample yields some 100,000 clones, more than 85% seen once. The sequenced sample consisted of CD4+ T cells sorted from blood. The receptors derive from a human donor in good health. Some clones in this sample may be carry-over from other donors' samples.

The chain combines TRBV28 with TRBJ2-3, with TRBD2 as a possible D gene (6 bases). This CDR3 has 12 residues. Per germline, CDR1 MDHEN and CDR2 SYDVKM. V was shortened by 8 bases and J by 2 bases, with 8 bases between the two germline ends. The CDR3 DNA reads TGTGCCAGCCGGGACTTCACAGATACGCAGTATTTT. Translation gives CASRDFTDTQYF.

This rearrangement joins TRBV10-1 to TRBJ1-2; D perhaps matches TRBD1 (6 bases). This CDR3 spans 14 amino acids. Germline V CDR1 and CDR2: WNHNN, SYGVQD (reference sequence). Between the trimmed V and J ends, which lost 6 bases and 4 bases, there was a span of 15 bases. The DNA of the CDR3 is TGCGCCAGCAGCCGGGACAAAGTTGGCTATGGCTACACCTTC. Translated, it gives CASSRDKVGYGYTF.

This clone was seen a single time. The chain carries TRBV2 and TRBJ2-7; D is unclear. CDR1 SNHLY and CDR2 FYNNEI come from the germline V gene. The CDR3 runs 16 residues. With 6 bases removed from V and 0 bases from J, the gap between germline ends came to 18 bases. In nucleotides, the CDR3 is TGTGCCAGCAGAAAGGATTACGGGTGGAGCTCCTACGAGCAGTACTTC. It is translated as CASRKDYGWSSYEQYF.

The V gene is TRBV10-3, the J gene TRBJ1-1, with a tentative D call TRBD1 (6 bases). CDR1 is ENHRY and CDR2 is SYGVKD in the germline V gene. The CDR3 loop spans 14 amino acids. V shed 6 bases and J shed 0 bases, with 11 bases lying between them. DNA for the CDR3: TGTGCCATCAGCCCTGGACAGTTGAACACTGAAGCTTTCTTT. Translation gives CAISPGQLNTEAFF.

This clone has only a few counts. The rearrangement uses TRBV21-1 and TRBJ2-7; the table calls TRBD1, which could not be checked here. TRBV21-1 is a listed pseudogene. This CDR3 comprises 14 residues. The CDR3 sequence: CASTYCGTAREQYF. CDR3 sequence (DNA): TGTGCCAGCACGTACTGTGGGACAGCGAGGGAGCAGTACTTC.

The chain joins TRBV19 to TRBJ1-1, with D hard to call. Germline CDR1 and CDR2: LNHDA and SQIVND (reference sequence). CDR3 length: 13 amino acids. Trimming removed 4 bases at V and 4 bases at J, with 10 bases between. Here the CDR3 DNA reads TGTGCCAGTAGTACGGTGGGCCTCACTGAAGCTTTCTTT. Translating it yields CASSTVGLTEAFF.

The chain employs TRBV19 and TRBJ2-3, with TRBD1 matching 11 bases. The CDR3 runs to 19 residues. The germline V gene encodes CDR1 LNHDA and CDR2 SQIVND (reference sequence). V gave up 7 bases and J gave up 0 bases; unmatched junction bases: 15. CDR3 coding DNA: TGTGCCAGTAAAAAGAAGCCAGGACAGGGGGCCTCTAGCACAGATACGCAGTATTTT. It yields the protein CASKKKPGQGASSTDTQYF.

This chain uses TRBV6-5 with TRBJ1-3, with D unresolved. Germline CDR1 reads MNHEY; CDR2 reads SVGAGI. The V end was cut by 0 bases, the J end by 4 bases, with 10 bases between. The CDR3 totals 15 residues. Here the CDR3 DNA reads TGTGCCAGCAGTTACTCGGGAGCCGGCGGAAACACCATATATTTT. It is translated as CASSYSGAGGNTIYF.

The genes are TRBV19 and TRBJ1-2, with a possible D match to TRBD1 (5 bases). In germline, CDR1 is LNHDA, CDR2 SQIVND (reference sequence). Trimming removed 8 bases at V and 2 bases at J, with 9 bases between. The CDR3 has 12 amino acids. The CDR3 nucleotides read TGTGCCAGTTCGGACAAGAACTATGGCTACACCTTC. Its translation: CASSDKNYGYTF.